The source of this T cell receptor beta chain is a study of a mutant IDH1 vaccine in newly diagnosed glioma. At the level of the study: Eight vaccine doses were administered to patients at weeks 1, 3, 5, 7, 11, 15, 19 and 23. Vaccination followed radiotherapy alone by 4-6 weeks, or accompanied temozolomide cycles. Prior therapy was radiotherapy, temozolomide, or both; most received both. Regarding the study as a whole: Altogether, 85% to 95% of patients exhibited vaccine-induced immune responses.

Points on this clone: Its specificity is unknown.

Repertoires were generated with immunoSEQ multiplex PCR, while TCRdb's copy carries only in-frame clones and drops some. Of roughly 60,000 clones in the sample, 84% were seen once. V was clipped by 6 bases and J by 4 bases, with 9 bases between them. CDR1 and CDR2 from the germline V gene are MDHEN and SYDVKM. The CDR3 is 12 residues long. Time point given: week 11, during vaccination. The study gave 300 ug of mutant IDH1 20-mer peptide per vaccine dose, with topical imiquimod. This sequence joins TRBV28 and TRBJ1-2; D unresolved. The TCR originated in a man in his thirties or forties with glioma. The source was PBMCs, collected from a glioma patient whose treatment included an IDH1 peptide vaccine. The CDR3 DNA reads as TGTGCCAGCAGCCCGGGCCGCTATGGCTACACCTTC. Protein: CASSPGRYGYTF.